The sequence of this T cell receptor (beta chain) was determined in a study of regulatory T cells in long-lasting Graves disease. The germline V and J ends were trimmed by 2 bases and 5 bases, with 17 bases remaining between them. The CDR3 is 15 amino acids. The germline CDR1 and CDR2 sequences are SGHDT and YYEEEE. Time point described: persistent/refractory GD, antithyroid drugs over 5 years with positive TRAb. PBMC RNA served as the TCR library source. Building of the TCR beta libraries involved iRepertoire HTBI primers and Arm-PCR of CDR3 regions. One entry per CDR3 protein, called by TCRdb with MiXCR from the multiplex PCR reads. Found here are roughly 470,000 distinct CDR3 sequences, around 20% of them singletons; the top ten hold 6.5% to 8%.

Specimen: peripheral blood mononuclear cells (PBMCs), collected when the disease was refractory, from a patient treated with antithyroid drugs. This chain links TRBV5-6 with TRBJ2-7; D could derive from TRBD1 or TRBD2 (5 bases each). This receptor was taken from a female donor with Graves disease. DNA of the CDR3: TGTGCCAGCAGCTTATGGGGGAGCATGTTCGACGAGCAGTACTTC. Amino acids: CASSLWGSMFDEQYF. Full variable domain (remainder filled in from reference TRBV5-6 and TRBJ2-7): DAGVTQSPTHLIKTRGQQVTLRCSPKSGHDTVSWYQQALGQGPQFIFQYYEEEERQRGNFPDRFSGHQFPNYSSELNVNALLLGDSALYLCASSLWGSMFDEQYFGPGTRLTVT.